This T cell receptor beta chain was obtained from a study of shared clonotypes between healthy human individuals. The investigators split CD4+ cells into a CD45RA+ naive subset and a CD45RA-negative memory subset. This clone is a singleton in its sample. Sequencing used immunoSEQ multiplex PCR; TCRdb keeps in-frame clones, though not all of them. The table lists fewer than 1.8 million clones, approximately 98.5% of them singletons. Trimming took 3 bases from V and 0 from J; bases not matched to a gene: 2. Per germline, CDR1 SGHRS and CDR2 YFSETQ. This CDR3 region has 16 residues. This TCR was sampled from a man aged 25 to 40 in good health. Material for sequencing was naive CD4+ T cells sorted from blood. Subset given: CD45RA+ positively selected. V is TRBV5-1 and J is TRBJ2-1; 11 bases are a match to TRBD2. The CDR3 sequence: CASSYSGRASYNEQFF. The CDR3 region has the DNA TGCGCCAGCAGCTATAGCGGGAGGGCCTCCTACAATGAGCAGTTCTTC.